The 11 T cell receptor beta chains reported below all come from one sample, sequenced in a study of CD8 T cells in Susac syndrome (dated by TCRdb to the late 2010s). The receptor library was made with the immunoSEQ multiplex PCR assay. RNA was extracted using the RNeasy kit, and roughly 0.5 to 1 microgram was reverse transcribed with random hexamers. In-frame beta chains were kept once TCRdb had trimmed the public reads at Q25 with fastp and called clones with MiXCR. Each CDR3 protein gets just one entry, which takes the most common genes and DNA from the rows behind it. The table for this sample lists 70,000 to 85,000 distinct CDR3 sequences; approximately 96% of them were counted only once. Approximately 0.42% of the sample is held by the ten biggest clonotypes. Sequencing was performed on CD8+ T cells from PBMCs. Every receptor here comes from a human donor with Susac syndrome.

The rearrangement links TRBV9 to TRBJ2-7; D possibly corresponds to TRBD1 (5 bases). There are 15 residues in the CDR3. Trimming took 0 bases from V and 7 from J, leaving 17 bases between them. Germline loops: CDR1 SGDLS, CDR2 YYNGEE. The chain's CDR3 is CASSVADAGSLEQYF. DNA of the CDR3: TGTGCCAGCAGCGTAGCAGATGCAGGGTCGTTGGAGCAGTACTTC.

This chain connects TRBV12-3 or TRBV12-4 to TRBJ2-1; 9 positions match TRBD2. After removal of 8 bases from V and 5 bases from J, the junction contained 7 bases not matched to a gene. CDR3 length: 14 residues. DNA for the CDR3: TGTGCCAGCTGCGGGGGGGGCGCGGACAATGAGCAGTTCTTC. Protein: CASCGGGADNEQFF.

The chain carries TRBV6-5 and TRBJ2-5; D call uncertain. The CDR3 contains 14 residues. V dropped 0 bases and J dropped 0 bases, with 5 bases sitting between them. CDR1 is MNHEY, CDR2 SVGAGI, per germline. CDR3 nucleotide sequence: TGTGCCAGCAGTTACTCGGCAAACCAAGAGACCCAGTACTTC. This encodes CASSYSANQETQYF.

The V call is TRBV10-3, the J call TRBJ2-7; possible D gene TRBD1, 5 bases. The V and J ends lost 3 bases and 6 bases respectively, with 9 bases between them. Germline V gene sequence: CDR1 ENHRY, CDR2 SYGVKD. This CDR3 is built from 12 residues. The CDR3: CAISDQGREQYV. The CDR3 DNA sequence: TGTGCCATCAGTGATCAGGGTCGCGAGCAGTACGTC.

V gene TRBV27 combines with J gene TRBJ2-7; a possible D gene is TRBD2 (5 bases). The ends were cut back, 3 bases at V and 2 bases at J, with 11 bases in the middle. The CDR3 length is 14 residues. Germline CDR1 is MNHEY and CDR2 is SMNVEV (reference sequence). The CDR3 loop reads CASSFGVGTYEQYF. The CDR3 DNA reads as TGTGCCAGCAGTTTCGGGGTAGGCACCTACGAGCAGTACTTC.

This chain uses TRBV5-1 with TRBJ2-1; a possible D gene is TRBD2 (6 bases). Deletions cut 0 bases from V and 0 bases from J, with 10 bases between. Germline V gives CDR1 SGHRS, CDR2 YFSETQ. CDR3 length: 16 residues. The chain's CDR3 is CASSLDSGNSYNEQFF. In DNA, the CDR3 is TGCGCCAGCAGCTTGGATAGCGGAAACTCCTACAATGAGCAGTTCTTC.

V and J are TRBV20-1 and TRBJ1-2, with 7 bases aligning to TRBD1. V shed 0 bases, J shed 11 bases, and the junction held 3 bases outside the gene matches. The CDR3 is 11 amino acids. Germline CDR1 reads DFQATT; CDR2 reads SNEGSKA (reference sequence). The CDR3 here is CSARESTGYTF. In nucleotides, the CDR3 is TGCAGTGCTAGAGAATCGACAGGGTACACCTTC.

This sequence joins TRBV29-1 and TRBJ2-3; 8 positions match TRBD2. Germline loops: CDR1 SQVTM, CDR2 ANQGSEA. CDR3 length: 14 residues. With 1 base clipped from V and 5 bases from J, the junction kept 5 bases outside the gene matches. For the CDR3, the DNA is TGCAGCGTTGAAGCGGGGGGGTCAGGAGATACGCAGTATTTT. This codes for CSVEAGGSGDTQYF.

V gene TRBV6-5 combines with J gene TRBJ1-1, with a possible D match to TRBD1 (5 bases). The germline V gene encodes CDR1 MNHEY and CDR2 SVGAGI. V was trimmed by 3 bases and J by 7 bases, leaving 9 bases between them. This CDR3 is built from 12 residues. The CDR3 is CASSYGGSEAFF. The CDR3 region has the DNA TGTGCCAGCAGTTATGGGGGAAGTGAAGCTTTCTTT.

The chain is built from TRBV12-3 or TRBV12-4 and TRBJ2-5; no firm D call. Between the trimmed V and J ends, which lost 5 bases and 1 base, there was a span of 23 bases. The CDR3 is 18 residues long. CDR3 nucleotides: TGTGCCAGCAGTCCCCCCCGTCGGCGAAAACGGGCCCAAGAGACCCAGTACTTC. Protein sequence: CASSPPRRRKRAQETQYF.

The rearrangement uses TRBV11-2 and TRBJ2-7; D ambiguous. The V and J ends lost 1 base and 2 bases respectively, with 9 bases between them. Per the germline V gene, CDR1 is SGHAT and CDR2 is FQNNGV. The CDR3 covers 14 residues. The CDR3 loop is CASSLGSRPYEQYF. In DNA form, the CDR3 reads TGTGCCAGCAGCTTAGGGAGCCGGCCCTACGAGCAGTACTTC.